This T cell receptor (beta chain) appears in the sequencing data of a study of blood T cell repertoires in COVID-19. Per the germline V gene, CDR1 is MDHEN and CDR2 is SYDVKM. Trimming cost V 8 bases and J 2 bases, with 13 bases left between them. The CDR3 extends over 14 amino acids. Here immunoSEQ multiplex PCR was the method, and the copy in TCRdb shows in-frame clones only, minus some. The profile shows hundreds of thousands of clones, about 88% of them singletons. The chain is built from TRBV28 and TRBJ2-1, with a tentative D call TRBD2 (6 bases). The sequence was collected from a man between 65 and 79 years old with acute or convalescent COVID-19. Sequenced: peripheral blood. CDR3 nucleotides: TGTGCCAGCTCCCCAGCGGGTACCTACAATGAGCAGTTCTTC. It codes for CASSPAGTYNEQFF.